Described below is a single T cell receptor beta chain sequence and its context. The record originates from a study of blood T cell repertoires in COVID-19. Assay used: immunoSEQ multiplex PCR; TCRdb lists only in-frame clones, some missing. Of a few hundred thousand clones in the sample, around 84% were seen once. This TCR was recovered from a woman aged 18-35 years with acute or convalescent COVID-19. Specimen: peripheral blood.

DNA for the CDR3: TGTGCCAGCAGCCCCACTAGCGGACCTGCGTGGAATGAGCAGTTCTTC. Translation: CASSPTSGPAWNEQFF. This chain connects TRBV9 to TRBJ2-1, with 8 bases that match TRBD2. The germline V gene encodes CDR1 SGDLS and CDR2 YYNGEE. The CDR3 contains 16 residues. The V and J ends lost 4 bases and 7 bases, in that order; junction bases with no gene match: 13. Variable domain in full (rest from reference TRBV9 and TRBJ2-1): DSGVTQTPKHLITATGQRVTLRCSPRSGDLSVYWYQQSLDQGLQFLIQYYNGEERAKGNILERFSAQQFPDLHSELNLSSLELGDSALYFCASSPTSGPAWNEQFFGPGTRLTVL.